This TCR beta chain was retrieved from a study of T cells after yellow fever vaccination. TCRdb redid the calling of the 5' RACE reads with MiXCR, one entry per CDR3 protein. There are some 54,000 distinct CDR3 sequences in the sample; less than 8.5% occur only once, and 20% to 25% lies in the top ten. There are many counts of this clonotype. The CDR3 is made up of 17 amino acids. The V and J ends lost 0 bases and 5 bases respectively, with 18 bases between them. Germline-derived CDR1 and CDR2 are SGHRS and YFSETQ. This chain uses TRBV5-1 with TRBJ2-1, with D unclear. Here the sequenced sample was CD8+ T cells not binding an NS4B(214-222) dextramer, sorted from PBMCs, taken roughly 47 days after the first yellow fever vaccination. This receptor was taken from a man aged 18-30 years who received the YFV17D yellow fever vaccine. The CDR3 sequence: CASSLAGLIARNNEQFF. CDR3 nucleotides: TGCGCCAGCAGCTTGGCCGGTTTGATAGCCCGCAACAATGAGCAGTTCTTC.